This TCR beta chain emerged from a study of regulatory T cells in long-lasting Graves disease. Stated time point: newly diagnosed GD, antithyroid drugs for less than 3 months. With RNA extracted from PBMCs as input, the TCR library was made. Study-level findings and limits: The analysis examined peripheral blood only and excluded thyroid tissue.

CDR3 regions were amplified by Arm-PCR using iRepertoire HTBI primers to build TCR beta libraries. TCRdb analysed the multiplex PCR reads with MiXCR anew, one entry per CDR3 protein. The table has hundreds of thousands of distinct CDR3 sequences, roughly 13% seen once. This clonotype was seen many times. Its antigen is still unknown. V dropped 3 bases and J dropped 0 bases, with 12 bases sitting between them. In germline, CDR1 is SGHRS, CDR2 YFSETQ. The CDR3 is made up of 15 amino acids. The same sample was also used in a study of T cells in Graves' hyperthyroidism and ophthalmopathy. As that report states: Most clonotypes that expanded in the thyroid above 0.001 also showed up in blood.

This chain uses TRBV5-1 with TRBJ1-1, with no clear D. The source was peripheral blood mononuclear cells (PBMCs), collected at new diagnosis, from a patient treated with antithyroid drugs. The TCR originated in a man aged 25 to 40 with Graves disease. For the CDR3, the DNA is TGCGCCAGCAGCTCCCCAGAGATCATGAACACTGAAGCTTTCTTT. This sequence encodes CASSSPEIMNTEAFF.